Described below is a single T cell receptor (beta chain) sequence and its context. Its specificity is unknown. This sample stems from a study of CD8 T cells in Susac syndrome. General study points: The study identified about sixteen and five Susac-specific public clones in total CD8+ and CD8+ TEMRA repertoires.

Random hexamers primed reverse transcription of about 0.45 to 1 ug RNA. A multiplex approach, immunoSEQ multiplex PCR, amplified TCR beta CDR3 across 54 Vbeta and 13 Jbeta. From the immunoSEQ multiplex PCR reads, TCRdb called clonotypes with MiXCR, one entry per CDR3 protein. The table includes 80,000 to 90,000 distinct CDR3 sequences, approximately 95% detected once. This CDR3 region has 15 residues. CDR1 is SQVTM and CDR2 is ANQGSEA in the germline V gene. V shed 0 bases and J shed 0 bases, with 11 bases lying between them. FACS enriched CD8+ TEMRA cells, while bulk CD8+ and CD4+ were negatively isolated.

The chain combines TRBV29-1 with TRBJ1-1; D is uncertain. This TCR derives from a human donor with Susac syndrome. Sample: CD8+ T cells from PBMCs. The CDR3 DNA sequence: TGCAGCGTTGAAGATCTTCAGTCCATGAACACTGAAGCTTTCTTT. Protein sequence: CSVEDLQSMNTEAFF.